The source of this T cell receptor (beta chain) is a study of cytomegalovirus exposure and HLA in healthy donors. Whole-study results and caveats: In a later analysis, an Asian-associated ancestry cluster reportedly showed fewer N-insertions than the approximately 640-donor mean. TRBV6-2, TRBV6-3 and some other V segments were excluded as indistinguishable. The productive fraction for most TCR beta V segments was about 87% or about 30% in an earlier analysis.

PCR primers comprised 60 Vbeta and 13 Jbeta primers. The method was immunoSEQ multiplex PCR; TCRdb's version includes in-frame clones alone and lacks a portion of them. The sample yields around 120,000 clones, about 80% seen once. CDR1 and CDR2 (germline): SGHRS, YFSETQ. Trimming stripped 6 bases from V and 3 bases from J, with 15 bases between. This CDR3 has 15 amino acids. All the people who gave samples were healthy bone marrow donors. As concerns this clone: What it binds is not known.

The chain carries TRBV5-1 and TRBJ2-2; D is possibly TRBD1 (7 bases). This sequence originates from a male donor in good health and CMV-seronegative. Material: PBMCs. CDR3: CASTLGGTDTGELFF. The CDR3 DNA reads TGCGCCAGCACCCTTGGAGGGACAGACACCGGGGAGCTGTTTTTT.